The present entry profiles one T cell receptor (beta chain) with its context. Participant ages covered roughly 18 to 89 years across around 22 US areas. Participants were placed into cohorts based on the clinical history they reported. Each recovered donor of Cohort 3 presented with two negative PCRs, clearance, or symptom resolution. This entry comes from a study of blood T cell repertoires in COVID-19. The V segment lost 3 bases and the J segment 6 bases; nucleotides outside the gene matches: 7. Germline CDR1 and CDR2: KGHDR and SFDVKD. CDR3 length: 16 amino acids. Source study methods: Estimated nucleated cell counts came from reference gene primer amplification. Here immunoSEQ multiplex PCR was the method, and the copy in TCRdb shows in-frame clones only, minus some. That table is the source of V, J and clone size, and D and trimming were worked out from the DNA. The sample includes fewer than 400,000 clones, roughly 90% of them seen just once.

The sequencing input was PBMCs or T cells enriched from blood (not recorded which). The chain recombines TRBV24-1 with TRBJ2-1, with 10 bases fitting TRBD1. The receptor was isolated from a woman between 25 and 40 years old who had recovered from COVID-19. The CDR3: CATSDVIRTGGNEQFF. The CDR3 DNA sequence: TGTGCCACCAGTGATGTGATTAGGACAGGGGGCAATGAGCAGTTCTTC.